This record looks at one TCR beta chain sequence and its context. The junction differs from germline at one of its ends, possibly a read error. No cell sorting was done before RNA was extracted from the tissue. This specimen comes from a study of tumor and adjacent non-tumor tissue in lung cancer. A modified ARM-PCR protocol with three rounds of nested PCR amplified TCRbeta. A single record per CDR3 protein comes from TCRdb applying MiXCR to the multiplex PCR reads. Here the sample spans more than 85,000 distinct CDR3 sequences, roughly 80% being singletons. The origin of this receptor is a woman aged 55-70 years with non-small cell lung cancer. The specimen sequenced was lung tumor tissue.

CDR3 in DNA: TGTGCCAACAGTTTAGGACAGGGGGCTAATGAAAAACTGTTTTTC. Protein product: CANSLGQGANEKLFF. The chain joins TRBV28 to TRBJ1-4; 11 bases are shared with TRBD1. The CDR3 runs 15 residues. CDR1 is MDHEN, CDR2 SYDVKM, per germline. The entire variable domain, with the rest obtained from reference TRBV28 and TRBJ1-4, is as follows: DVKVTQSSRYLVKRTGEKVFLECVQDMDHENMFWYRQDPGLGLRLIYFSYDVKMKEKGDIPEGYSVSREKKERFSLILESASTNQTSMYLCANSLGQGANEKLFFGSGTQLSVL.